The 25 T cell receptor beta chains given below trace back to one sample, sequenced in a study of tumor-infiltrating lymphocytes in primary liver carcinoma. cDNA specific to TCR beta was made from 500 to 650 ng of total RNA, with a constant-region primer employed for priming. Nested multiplex PCR, run for three rounds with slightly modified ARM-PCR, yielded TCR beta libraries. The first two PCR rounds used TRBV1-TRBV30 primers with a Cbeta primer, about 9 cycles each. TCRdb re-derived calls from the multiplex PCR reads in MiXCR, one entry per CDR3 protein. The sample records about 35,000 distinct CDR3 sequences, roughly 74% being singletons. Unsorted bulk tissue (roughly 18-32 mg) underwent RNA and DNA co-extraction. Specimen: liver tumor tissue from sampling region 4. Noted subset: tumor region T4, right-lateral pole. These receptors were collected from a man in his forties with primary liver carcinoma and hepatitis B virus infection.

Comment on this clonotype: Germline is not matched at one junction end, which may reflect a read error. The V gene is TRBV11-1, the J gene TRBJ1-1; TRBD1 is a possible D gene (6 bases). CDR3 length: 15 residues. CDR1 is SGHAT and CDR2 is FQDESV in the germline V gene (reference sequence). The CDR3: CTSSFGQTMGTEAFF. CDR3 in DNA: TGTACCAGCAGCTTCGGACAGACCATGGGAACTGAAGCTTTCTTT.

Note on this clonotype: The conserved final phenylalanine or tryptophan is absent from the CDR3, which likely points to a read error. The J gene is TRBJ2-7, the V gene TRBV28; 11 bases are shared with TRBD2. Germline V gene data show CDR1 as MDHEN and CDR2 as SYDVKM. The CDR3 covers 16 residues. The CDR3 region is CASSPRTSGLSYDQYL. The CDR3 region has the DNA TGTGCCAGCAGCCCAAGGACTAGCGGGCTTTCCTACGACCAGTACTTA.

Comments on this clonotype: Since a much larger clone is just one base distant, this may be a read error. The chain has TRBV5-1 and TRBJ2-3; perhaps TRBD2 as D (6 bases). Germline lookup yields CDR1 SGHRS and CDR2 YFSETQ. The CDR3 runs 15 residues. Here the CDR3 reads CASSLDGSTTDPQYF. In DNA, the CDR3 is TGCGCCAGCAGCTTGGACGGGAGTACGACAGATCCGCAGTATTTT.

Remarks on this clonotype: At one end, the junction sequence differs from germline, possibly due to a read error. The chain links TRBV29-1 to TRBJ2-1, with TRBD2 identical over 12 bases. Germline CDR1 is SQVTM and CDR2 is ANQGSEA. The CDR3 consists of 15 residues. The CDR3 loop reads CSVVLAGGFCNVQFF. The CDR3 region has the DNA TGCAGCGTTGTACTAGCGGGAGGATTCTGCAATGTGCAGTTCTTC.

This clonotype was recorded a few times. A read error may explain this, as a much larger clone is one base away. This chain links TRBV11-2 with TRBJ2-1; 10 positions agree with TRBD2. The CDR3 is 15 amino acids. Germline values: CDR1 SGHAT, CDR2 FQNNGV. The CDR3 region has the DNA TGTGCCAGCGGCCCCCTAGCGGGAGAGTACAATGATCAGTTCTTC. Protein product: CASGPLAGEYNDQFF.

As for this clonotype: The conserved phenylalanine or tryptophan normally closing the CDR3 is absent here, so this likely arose from a read error. It is unclear where the CDR3 begins or ends on the DNA, so no DNA is shown, and the CDR3 is as TCRdb lists it. The J gene is TRBJ1-2, the V gene TRBV6-6. A total of 15 residues make up the CDR3, ends included. In germline, CDR1 is MNHNY, CDR2 SVGAGI (reference sequence). The CDR3 region is CATSRGMGTQYGHTS.

With respect to this clonotype: One end of the junction does not line up with germline, which may come from a read error. This chain links TRBV4-2 with TRBJ2-6; 9 bases fit TRBD2. Germline CDR1 LGHNA, CDR2 YNFKEQ. The CDR3 spans 18 residues. Here the CDR3 reads CASTQVGTSCSGANVSTF. The CDR3, as DNA: TGTGCCAGCACCCAAGTTGGGACTAGCTGTTCTGGGGCCAACGTCTCGACTTTC.

In this sample, this clonotype is medium-sized. A read error may produce the germline difference seen at one junction end. V and J are TRBV6-6 and TRBJ2-7, with TRBD1 matching over 9 bases. Germline assignment: CDR1 MNHNY and CDR2 SVGAGI (reference sequence). The CDR3 extends over 15 amino acids. The CDR3, as DNA: TGTGCCAGCACTTACGGGACAGGGATCTCCTACGAGCAGTACTTC. This sequence encodes CASTYGTGISYEQYF.

This clonotype was observed a single time. This chain's CDR3 is CASSISGVREKLFF. In DNA, the CDR3 is TGTGCCAGCAGTATAAGTGGGGTACGTGAAAAACTGTTTTTT. The genes are TRBV12-3 or TRBV12-4 and TRBJ1-4; D not resolved. This CDR3 is built from 14 residues. V was pared by 5 bases and J by 7 bases, with 14 bases between.

The rearrangement uses TRBV4-1 and TRBJ2-1; 7 bases match TRBD1. The CDR3 sequence is 13 residues long. From germline, CDR1 is MGHRA and CDR2 YSYEKL. V lost 6 bases and J lost 8; bases outside the gene matches: 7. DNA for the CDR3: TGCGCCAGCAGACCTACAGGGGTCGATGAGCAGTTCTTC. Its translation: CASRPTGVDEQFF.

A note on this clonotype: A much larger clone differs by one base, so this may be a read error. The conserved final phenylalanine or tryptophan is absent from the CDR3, which likely points to a read error. This chain joins TRBV28 and TRBJ2-3; 7 bases line up with TRBD1. CDR1 and CDR2 from the germline V gene are MDHEN and SYDVKM. This CDR3 comprises 15 residues. Losses at the gene ends were 2 bases for V and 1 base for J; bases not matched to a gene: 3. As DNA, the CDR3 is TGTGCCAGCAGTTTACGAACAGGGGGCACAGATACGCAGTATCTT. Its translation is CASSLRTGGTDTQYL.

The gene calls are TRBV24-1 and TRBJ2-1, with D unclear. Matching the DNA end better, TRBJ2-7 makes the J call doubtful. Germline V gene lookup returns CDR1 KGHDR and CDR2 SFDVKD. The CDR3 contains 12 residues. CDR3 amino acids: CATSELQGEQYF. In nucleotides, the CDR3 is TGTGCCACCAGTGAACTTCAAGGCGAACAGTACTTC.

This clonotype was seen only once. This may arise from a read error, as a much more abundant clone is one base away. This CDR3 fails to terminate in the conserved phenylalanine or tryptophan, so it likely reflects a read error. This chain connects TRBV24-1 to TRBJ2-1; D gene ambiguous. V dropped 5 bases and J dropped 10 bases, with 11 bases sitting between them. The germline CDR1 and CDR2 sequences are KGHDR and SFDVKD. The CDR3 is made up of 12 amino acids. The CDR3 sequence: CATSGLRGEQFL. The CDR3 DNA follows: TGTGCCACCAGTGGACTTCGAGGCGAGCAGTTCCTC.

Points on this clonotype: The conserved phenylalanine or tryptophan normally closing the CDR3 is absent here, so this likely arose from a read error. The limits of the CDR3 on the DNA are not certain, so only TCRdb's listed CDR3 is given. The chain joins TRBV6-1 to TRBJ1-5; the table's D call, TRBD1, was not checked against the DNA. Germline CDR1 reads MNHNS; CDR2 reads SASEGT. The CDR3 has 14 residues if both end residues are counted. CDR3 residues: CASRIGTCNQPQRL.

Concerning this clonotype: This may stem from a read error, because a much larger clone lies one nucleotide away. This chain joins TRBV20-1 and TRBJ2-1; D is possibly TRBD2 (5 bases). V was clipped by 6 bases and J by 7 bases, with 16 bases between them. CDR1 is DFQATT, CDR2 SNEGSKA, per germline (reference sequence). This CDR3 comprises 13 residues. The CDR3 DNA is TGCAGTGCCTTCTGGCAGGAGCGGAATGAGCAGTTCTTC. It yields the protein CSAFWQERNEQFF.

As regards this clonotype: Germline is not matched at one junction end, which may reflect a read error. The J gene is TRBJ2-3, the V gene TRBV4-3; TRBD1 agrees at 7 bases. The CDR3 covers 15 residues. Germline V gene sequence: CDR1 LGHNA, CDR2 YSLEER. CDR3: CAGSRRQGGADTQYF. CDR3 DNA: TGTGCCGGCAGCCGCCGACAGGGTGGGGCAGATACGCAGTATTTT.

In its sample, this clonotype was seen once. A read error may explain this, as a much larger clone is one base away. The CDR3, as DNA: TGTGCCAGGGACAAGGGGAACTATGGCTACACCTTC. Its protein is CARDKGNYGYTF. The chain is built from TRBV19 and TRBJ1-2; a weak D match, TRBD1 (5 bases). CDR3 length: 12 residues. In germline, CDR1 is LNHDA, CDR2 SQIVND (reference sequence). V was shortened by 9 bases and J by 2 bases, with 10 bases between the two germline ends. Supplemented by reference TRBV19 and TRBJ1-2, the full variable domain reads DGGITQSPKYLFRKEGQNVTLSCEQNLNHDAMYWYRQDPGQGLRLIYYSQIVNDFQKGDIAEGYSVSREKKESFPLTVTSAQKNPTAFYLCARDKGNYGYTFGSGTRLTVV.

This clonotype was recorded a few times. This may be a read error: a much more frequent sequence differs by one nucleotide. V is TRBV11-2 and J is TRBJ1-1; no reliable D call. The CDR3 has 13 residues. V dropped 1 base and J dropped 13 bases, with 16 bases sitting between them. Germline V lookup: CDR1 SGHAT, CDR2 FQNNGV. The CDR3 protein is CASSLVLDTGVFF. The CDR3 region has the DNA TGTGCCAGCAGCTTAGTTCTTGACACTGGAGTTTTCTTT.

The rearrangement uses TRBV29-1 and TRBJ1-1, with D uncertain. Germline V CDR1 and CDR2: SQVTM, ANQGSEA. This CDR3 is built from 12 residues. Between the trimmed V and J ends, which lost 6 bases and 10 bases, there was a span of 18 bases. CDR3 protein: CSVSQAMAVAFF. The CDR3 DNA follows: TGCAGCGTCTCTCAGGCCATGGCTGTAGCTTTCTTT.

With respect to this clonotype: A single base separates this from a much larger clone, so it may be a read error. The chain combines TRBV5-1 with TRBJ2-7; TRBD2 matches at 8 bases. The CDR3 contains 17 residues. Trimming removed 0 bases from V and 4 bases from J; junction bases left unmatched: 12. Germline V gene data show CDR1 as SGHRS and CDR2 as YFSETQ. The CDR3 nucleotides read TGCGCCAGCAGCTTGGCCGGGCGCGGGAGGCGCCCTTACGAGCAGTACTTC. Translation: CASSLAGRGRRPYEQYF.

This clonotype came up once. A clone one base away is much larger, so this may be a read error. The chain recombines TRBV19 with TRBJ2-2, with no clear D. V lost 3 bases and J lost 8, with 16 bases in between. Germline lookup yields CDR1 LNHDA and CDR2 SQIVND (reference sequence). This CDR3 comprises 15 residues. The CDR3 loop is CASSMQRAGMGELFF. The CDR3 DNA reads TGTGCCAGTAGTATGCAAAGGGCAGGCATGGGGGAGCTGTTTTTT.

About this clonotype: Compared with germline, one end of the junction differs, possibly owing to a read error. This chain links TRBV6-1 with TRBJ2-4; 8 nucleotides match TRBD1. The germline V gene has CDR1 MNHNS and CDR2 SASEGT. CDR3 length equals 16 residues. This CDR3 is CAISTTGGFGKNIQYF. The CDR3 DNA sequence: TGTGCCATCAGTACCACAGGGGGGTTCGGCAAAAACATCCAGTACTTC.

About this clonotype itself: Its ends do not fully match the called genes, so a read error is possible. The chain carries TRBV5-1 and TRBJ2-7, with D possibly TRBD2 on 6 matching bases. Germline assignment: CDR1 SGHRS and CDR2 YFSETQ. This CDR3 is built from 13 residues. CDR3 sequence (DNA): TGCGCCAACAGCTTGGGGCTGGACTACGAGCAATACTTC. This encodes CANSLGLDYEQYF.

Points on this clonotype: At one boundary the junction diverges from the germline segment, which might be a read error. V and J are TRBV5-5 and TRBJ2-7; TRBD2 agrees at 8 bases. Germline lookup yields CDR1 SGHKS and CDR2 YYEKEE (reference sequence). The CDR3 has 16 amino acids. The CDR3 loop reads CASSLAIGAGEWEQYF. Here the CDR3 DNA reads TGTGCCAGCAGTTTGGCTATAGGAGCGGGAGAATGGGAGCAGTACTTC. Together with reference TRBV5-5 and TRBJ2-7, the CDR3 gives the full variable domain: DAGVTQSPTHLIKTRGQQVTLRCSPISGHKSVSWYQQVLGQGPQFIFQYYEKEERGRGNFPDRFSARQFPNYSSELNVNALLLGDSALYLCASSLAIGAGEWEQYFGPGTRLTVT.

As regards this clonotype: With a much larger clone just one base away, this may be a read error. V is TRBV20-1 and J is TRBJ2-1, with a tentative D call TRBD2 (6 bases). Germline loops: CDR1 DFQATT, CDR2 SNEGSKA (reference sequence). This CDR3 spans 16 amino acids. The CDR3 region has the DNA TGCAGTGCTAGACCTGGGGGTACTAGCTCCTGCAATGAGCAGTTCTTC. Translation gives CSARPGGTSSCNEQFF.